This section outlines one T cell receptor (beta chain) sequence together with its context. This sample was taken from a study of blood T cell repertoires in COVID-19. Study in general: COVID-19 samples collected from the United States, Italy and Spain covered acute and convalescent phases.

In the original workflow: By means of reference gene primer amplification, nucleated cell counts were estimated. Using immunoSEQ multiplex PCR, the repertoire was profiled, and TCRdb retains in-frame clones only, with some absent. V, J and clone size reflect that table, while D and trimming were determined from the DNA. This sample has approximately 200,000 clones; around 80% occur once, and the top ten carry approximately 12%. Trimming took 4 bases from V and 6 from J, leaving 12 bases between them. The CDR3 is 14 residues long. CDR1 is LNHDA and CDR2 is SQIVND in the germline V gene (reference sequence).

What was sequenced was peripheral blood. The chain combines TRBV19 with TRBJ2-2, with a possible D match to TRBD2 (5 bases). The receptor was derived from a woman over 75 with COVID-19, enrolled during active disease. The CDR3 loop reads CASSKRLMSGELFF. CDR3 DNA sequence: TGTGCCAGTAGTAAAAGACTAATGTCCGGGGAGCTGTTTTTT.